This T cell receptor (beta chain) was identified during a study of regulatory T cells in long-lasting Graves disease. Study in general: Patients with persistent Graves' disease had over 5 years of antithyroid drugs and persistent TSH receptor antibodies. Broader study findings: Small sample size may have lowered accuracy. Exclusively peripheral blood, rather than thyroid tissue, was studied.

The germline V gene encodes CDR1 KGHDR and CDR2 SFDVKD. The germline V and J ends were trimmed by 5 bases and 1 base, with 10 bases remaining between them. This CDR3 region has 14 residues. With regard to this clonotype: Its antigen is unknown.

Time point given: persistent/refractory GD, antithyroid drugs over 5 years with positive TRAb. Construction of the TCR library relied on RNA isolated from PBMCs. The EDTA tubes were filled with 7.5 to 9 milliliters of drawn peripheral blood. Combining iRepertoire HTBI primers with Arm-PCR of CDR3 regions, the authors built TCR beta libraries. Using its own MiXCR run on the multiplex PCR reads, TCRdb lists one record per CDR3 protein. The table shows fewer than 600,000 distinct CDR3 sequences, with around a fifth occurring only once. The rearrangement joins TRBV24-1 to TRBJ1-1; TRBD1 might be the D (5 bases). The sequenced sample was peripheral blood mononuclear cells (PBMCs), obtained when the disease was refractory, from a patient treated with antithyroid drugs. The TCR sequence derives from a female donor with Graves disease. The CDR3 nucleotides read TGTGCCACCAGTGGGGGAACAGGGAACACTGAAGCTTTCTTT. Its translation is CATSGGTGNTEAFF.